This TCR beta chain was retrieved from a study of cytomegalovirus exposure and HLA in healthy donors. With respect to this clone: Its antigen is not identified.

The CDR3 contains 18 residues. The V gene's germline CDR1 is SGHRS and CDR2 YFSETQ. The junction had 15 bases not matched to a gene; V was cut back by 5 bases and J by 2 bases. Findings and caveats of the study: Because they were indistinguishable, some V segments, including TRBV6-2 and TRBV6-3, were excluded. Across all donors, roughly uniform sequencing depth was an assumption of the presence/absence analyses.

It was with 60 Vbeta and 13 Jbeta primers that the PCR ran. Here immunoSEQ multiplex PCR was the method, and the copy in TCRdb shows in-frame clones only, minus some. The profile covers about 150,000 clones, with less than 85% appearing a single time and roughly 6.8% taken by the ten largest. The chain employs TRBV5-1 and TRBJ2-3, with 9 positions matching TRBD1. The receptor comes from a man aged 50 to 60 in good health and CMV-seropositive. The sequenced sample consisted of PBMCs. The CDR3 nucleotides are TGCGCCAGCAGAGAAATCTACCGGGACAGGGAAAACACAGATACGCAGTATTTT. Protein: CASREIYRDRENTDTQYF.